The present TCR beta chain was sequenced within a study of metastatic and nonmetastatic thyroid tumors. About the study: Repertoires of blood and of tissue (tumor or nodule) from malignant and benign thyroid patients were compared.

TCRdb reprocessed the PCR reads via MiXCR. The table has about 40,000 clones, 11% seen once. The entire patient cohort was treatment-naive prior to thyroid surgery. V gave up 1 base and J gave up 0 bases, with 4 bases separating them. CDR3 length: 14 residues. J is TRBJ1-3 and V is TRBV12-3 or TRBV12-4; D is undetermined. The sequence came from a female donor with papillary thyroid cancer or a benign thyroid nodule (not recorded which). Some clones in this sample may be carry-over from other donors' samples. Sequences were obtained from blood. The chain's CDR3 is CASSLGGSGNTIYF. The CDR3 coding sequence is TGTGCCAGCAGTTTAGGCGGCTCTGGAAACACCATATATTTT.